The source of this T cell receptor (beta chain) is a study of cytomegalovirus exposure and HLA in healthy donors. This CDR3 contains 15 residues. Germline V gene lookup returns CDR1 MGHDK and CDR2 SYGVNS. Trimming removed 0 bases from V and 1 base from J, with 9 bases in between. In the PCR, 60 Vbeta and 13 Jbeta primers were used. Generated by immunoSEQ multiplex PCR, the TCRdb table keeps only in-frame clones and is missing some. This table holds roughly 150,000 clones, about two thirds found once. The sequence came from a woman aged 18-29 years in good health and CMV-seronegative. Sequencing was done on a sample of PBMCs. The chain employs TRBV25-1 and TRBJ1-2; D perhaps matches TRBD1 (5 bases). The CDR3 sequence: CASSEYSRGNYGYTF. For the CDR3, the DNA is TGTGCCAGCAGTGAATATAGTAGGGGTAACTATGGCTACACCTTC.